Listed here are 18 T cell receptor beta chains from one sample, sequenced in a study of T cell changes during pregnancy in multiple sclerosis. The method was immunoSEQ multiplex PCR; TCRdb's version includes in-frame clones alone and lacks a portion of them. The sample lists fewer than 20,000 clones, approximately 87% occurring once. The sample was CD8+ T cells from peripheral blood mononuclear cells, taken after pregnancy. Receptor source: a female donor with multiple sclerosis, enrolled in a pregnancy study.

This chain links TRBV13 with TRBJ2-1; 11 bases match TRBD2. This CDR3 has 18 residues. The germline V gene encodes CDR1 PRHDT and CDR2 FYEKMQ (reference sequence). V lost 4 bases, J lost 1 base, and 9 bases stayed unmatched. The CDR3 loop reads CASSSSTSGSLSYNEQFF. CDR3 nucleotide sequence: TGTGCCAGCAGCTCGAGCACTAGCGGGAGTTTGTCCTACAATGAGCAGTTCTTC.

The chain has TRBV7-2 and TRBJ2-7, with TRBD2 as a possible D gene (5 bases). The CDR3 is 14 amino acids. V shed 3 bases and J shed 2 bases, with 11 bases lying between them. Germline loops: CDR1 SGHTA, CDR2 FQGNSA. The CDR3 coding sequence is TGTGCCAGCAGCTTGTTTGCGGGTGCCTACGAGCAGTACTTC. It yields the protein CASSLFAGAYEQYF. Full variable domain (remainder filled in from reference TRBV7-2 and TRBJ2-7): GAGVSQSPSNKVTEKGKDVELRCDPISGHTALYWYRQSLGQGLEFLIYFQGNSAPDKSGLPSDRFSAERTGGSVSTLTIQRTQQEDSAVYLCASSLFAGAYEQYFGPGTRLTVT.

This chain connects TRBV7-2 to TRBJ2-7; tentative D call: TRBD1 (6 bases). Germline CDR1 and CDR2: SGHTA and FQGNSA. This CDR3 has 15 amino acids. V gave up 0 bases and J gave up 0 bases, with 9 bases separating them. CDR3 coding DNA: TGTGCCAGCAGCTTAGCATTGGACAGCTCCTACGAGCAGTACTTC. Translating gives CASSLALDSSYEQYF.

The CDR3, as DNA: TGTGCCTGGAGCCAAACCGACAGGTCCAGTCAGCCCCAGCATTTT. Protein: CAWSQTDRSSQPQHF. V usage is TRBV30 and J usage is TRBJ1-5; D may be TRBD1 (6 bases). V was trimmed by 3 bases and J by 6 bases, leaving 18 bases between them. Germline CDR1 reads GTSNPN; CDR2 reads SVGIG (reference sequence). The CDR3 length is 15 residues. Using reference TRBV30 and TRBJ1-5 for the parts outside the CDR3, the full variable domain is SQTIHQWPATLVQPVGSPLSLECTVEGTSNPNLYWYRQAAGRGLQLLFYSVGIGQISSEVPQNLSASRPQDRQFILSSKKLLLSDSGFYLCAWSQTDRSSQPQHFGDGTRLSIL.

This chain links TRBV10-3 with TRBJ2-5; TRBD2 agrees at 14 bases. This CDR3 has 16 amino acids. The germline V gene has CDR1 ENHRY and CDR2 SYGVKD. The trim removed 3 bases at V and 5 bases at J, leaving 5 bases unmatched. The CDR3 DNA sequence: TGTGCCATCAGTGATCCGACTAGCGGGGGGGTCGAGACCCAGTACTTC. This gives the protein CAISDPTSGGVETQYF.

The rearrangement links TRBV7-9 to TRBJ2-3, with 7 bases identical to TRBD2. Trimming cost V 8 bases and J 2 bases; bases outside gene matches: 10. Germline V lookup: CDR1 SEHNR, CDR2 FQNEAQ (reference sequence). This CDR3 spans 15 amino acids. CDR3 residues: CASRLSGAYTDTQYF. In DNA form, the CDR3 reads TGTGCCAGCCGGTTGAGCGGGGCTTACACAGATACGCAGTATTTT.

By sample share, this clone is medium-sized. The rearrangement links TRBV7-2 to TRBJ1-6; possible D gene TRBD1, 6 bases. From germline, CDR1 is SGHTA and CDR2 FQGNSA. Trimming left V 2 bases short and J 10 bases short, with 12 bases between. The length of the CDR3 is 14 residues. The CDR3 sequence: CASSLIGGGSPLHF. The CDR3 bases are TGTGCCAGCAGCTTAATTGGGGGCGGGTCACCCCTCCACTTT.

This chain uses TRBV30 with TRBJ2-1, with TRBD2 matching over 9 bases. Germline V gene lookup returns CDR1 GTSNPN and CDR2 SVGIG (reference sequence). The CDR3 has 15 amino acids. J gave up 6 bases and V 5 bases, and 11 bases lay outside the gene matches. The CDR3 coding sequence is TGTGCCTGGCATAGCGGGAGTGCCATCCTCAATGAGCAGTTCTTC. Amino acids: CAWHSGSAILNEQFF. The full variable domain, completed using reference TRBV30 and TRBJ2-1, is SQTIHQWPATLVQPVGSPLSLECTVEGTSNPNLYWYRQAAGRGLQLLFYSVGIGQISSEVPQNLSASRPQDRQFILSSKKLLLSDSGFYLCAWHSGSAILNEQFFGPGTRLTVL.

This sequence joins TRBV10-3 and TRBJ2-1; 7 bases line up with TRBD1. This CDR3 comprises 15 residues. From germline, CDR1 is ENHRY and CDR2 SYGVKD. Losses at the gene ends were 0 bases for V and 4 bases for J; bases not matched to a gene: 3. This CDR3 is CAISESQTGYNEQFF. In DNA, the CDR3 is TGTGCCATCAGTGAGTCTCAGACAGGGTACAATGAGCAGTTCTTC.

The rearrangement uses TRBV11-3 and TRBJ2-7, with 7 bases fitting TRBD1. Germline V lookup: CDR1 SGHNT, CDR2 YENEEA. This CDR3 contains 15 residues. The CDR3 DNA follows: TGTGTCAAGGGGTCCGGGACAGTCATTTTTTACGAGCAGTACTTC. This translates into CVKGSGTVIFYEQYF.

The chain is built from TRBV7-6 and TRBJ2-3; 9 positions match TRBD2. CDR3 length equals 14 residues. Germline V lookup: CDR1 SGHVS, CDR2 FNYEAQ. Germline trimming cut 1 base from V and 5 bases from J; bases unmatched to any gene: 1. CDR3 region: CASSLVAGEDTQYF. The DNA of the CDR3 is TGTGCCAGCAGCTTAGTAGCGGGGGAAGATACGCAGTATTTT. Supplemented by reference TRBV7-6 and TRBJ2-3, the full variable domain reads GAGVSQSPRYKVTKRGQDVALRCDPISGHVSLYWYRQALGQGPEFLTYFNYEAQQDKSGLPNDRFSAERPEGSISTLTIQRTEQRDSAMYRCASSLVAGEDTQYFGPGTRLTVL.

This chain joins TRBV9 and TRBJ2-6; no clear D. V lost 2 bases to trimming and J lost 0 bases, with 9 bases between them. The CDR3 has 16 amino acids. From germline, CDR1 is SGDLS and CDR2 YYNGEE. The CDR3 reads CASSVRYSSGANVLTF. In nucleotides, the CDR3 is TGTGCCAGCAGCGTCCGGTACAGCTCTGGGGCCAACGTCCTGACTTTC.

CDR3 loop: CASSEDSRIPNEQFF. For the CDR3, the DNA is TGTGCCAGCAGCGAGGACAGTCGGATTCCTAATGAGCAGTTCTTC. The chain carries TRBV13 and TRBJ2-1; tentative D call: TRBD1 (6 bases). Germline V gene lookup returns CDR1 PRHDT and CDR2 FYEKMQ (reference sequence). This CDR3 is built from 15 residues. With 5 bases removed from V and 7 bases from J, the gap between germline ends came to 18 bases.

This chain links TRBV19 with TRBJ1-2; D uncertain. V lost 5 bases and J 2 bases, leaving 9 bases between the germline ends. Germline V gives CDR1 LNHDA, CDR2 SQIVND (reference sequence). The CDR3 length is 13 residues. The CDR3 is CASSPRANYGYTF. CDR3 bases: TGTGCCAGTAGTCCGCGAGCCAACTATGGCTACACCTTC.

The CDR3 protein is CASSLAGGYLSEQYF. The CDR3 DNA is TGTGCCAGCAGCCTTGCAGGGGGCTATCTCTCCGAGCAGTACTTC. The chain is built from TRBV7-6 and TRBJ2-7, with TRBD1 matching 8 bases. V was clipped by 5 bases and J by 6 bases; unmatched bases: 12. This CDR3 has 15 amino acids. Germline values: CDR1 SGHVS, CDR2 FNYEAQ.

This rearrangement joins TRBV6-4 to TRBJ2-1; 12 bases map to TRBD2. V dropped 8 bases and J dropped 8; count of bases not matched to a gene: 10. Looked up from germline, CDR1 is MRHNA and CDR2 is SNTAGT. There are 15 residues in the CDR3. In nucleotides, the CDR3 is TGTGCCAGCTCAACGACTAGCGGGGGAGTCGATGAGCAGTTCTTC. This encodes CASSTTSGGVDEQFF.

The V gene is TRBV5-4, the J gene TRBJ1-5; TRBD1 might be the D (5 bases). Germline-derived CDR1 and CDR2 are SGHNT and YYREEE (reference sequence). Trimming took off 0 bases at V and 7 bases at J, with 11 bases between the two ends. This CDR3 has 14 residues. The CDR3 region is CASSLAGEQQPQHF. CDR3 DNA: TGTGCCAGCAGCTTGGCGGGGGAACAACAGCCCCAGCATTTT.

The chain is built from TRBV28 and TRBJ1-2; D gene ambiguous. CDR3 length equals 14 residues. The germline V gene encodes CDR1 MDHEN and CDR2 SYDVKM. V lost 10 bases and J 7 bases, leaving 22 bases between the germline ends. The CDR3 protein is CATDTLGTSGGYTF. The CDR3 coding sequence is TGTGCCACCGATACTCTGGGCACCAGTGGTGGCTACACCTTC.